This TCR beta chain was found in a study of cytomegalovirus exposure and HLA in healthy donors. Across the whole study: It was reported in a later analysis that the 100 to 150 validation repertoires used the same platform as the 650 to 800 first-cohort repertoires.

Assay used: immunoSEQ multiplex PCR; TCRdb lists only in-frame clones, some missing. Among 90,000 to 100,000 clones, approximately 95% were seen once, and the ten largest hold approximately 1.1%. This CDR3 is built from 14 residues. V was cut by 2 bases and J by 2 bases, with 9 bases left in between. Germline CDR1 KGHSH, CDR2 LQKENI. Sequenced input: PBMCs. This TCR was recovered from a woman under 40 in good health and CMV-seropositive. The chain links TRBV18 to TRBJ1-2, with unresolved D. In DNA form, the CDR3 reads TGTGCCAGCTCACCAAGGGAGATAAACTATGGCTACACCTTC. Encoded protein: CASSPREINYGYTF.